A selection of T cell receptor beta chains follows, all from one sample in a study of immune cell composition in non-small cell lung cancer. Here immunoSEQ multiplex PCR was the method, and the copy in TCRdb shows in-frame clones only, minus some. The sample contains 5,000 to 5,500 clones, 70% to 85% of which appear only once. Sequenced: lung tumor tissue. The receptors derive from a human donor with non-small cell lung cancer. Both conserved end residues are part of each CDR3. A D gene is named only where the DNA matches it firmly. The size of a clone is reported for some rows only, either as once, few or many, or as a class for expanded clones.

D gene,V gene,J gene,clone size,CDR3 DNA,CDR3 protein
TRBD2,TRBV28,TRBJ2-1,NA,TGTGCCAGCAGCCAGACCGGACTAGCGGGAAACTCCTACAATGAGCAGTTCTTC,CASSQTGLAGNSYNEQFF
TRBD2,TRBV7-9,TRBJ2-2,NA,TGTGCCAGCAGCCCTAGGCCGGGTCGGGGGGCCGGGGAGCTGTTTTTT,CASSPRPGRGAGELFF
NA,TRBV10-1,TRBJ2-1,NA,TGCGCCAGCAGTGAGTCTAGCGCGGGGTACAATGAGCAGTTCTTC,CASSESSAGYNEQFF
NA,TRBV2,TRBJ2-5,NA,TGTGCCAGCAACCGCCTCGGGACTCTAACTAGGGAGCAGTACTTC,CASNRLGTLTREQYF
TRBD2,TRBV27,TRBJ2-1,NA,TGTGCCAGCAGGGCCGGGGGGAGTCACAATGAGCAGTTCTTC,CASRAGGSHNEQFF
NA,TRBV7-3,TRBJ2-7,NA,TGTGCCAGCAGCTTAACCGGGGGGCAGTACGAGCAGTACTTC,CASSLTGGQYEQYF
TRBD2,TRBV19,TRBJ2-1,NA,TGTGCCAGTAGAACTACTAGCGGGGGTTACAATGAGCAGTTCTTC,CASRTTSGGYNEQFF
TRBD1,TRBV15,TRBJ2-7,few,TGTGCCACCAGCAGAGTCCCGTGGGGGACAGGGGTTTCCTACGAGCAGTACTTC,CATSRVPWGTGVSYEQYF
TRBD2,TRBV7-2,TRBJ2-1,once,TGTGCCAGCAGCGCCACTAGCGGGAGGTTAAATGAGCAGTTCTTC,CASSATSGRLNEQFF
TRBD1,TRBV13,TRBJ2-4,NA,TGTGCCAGCAGCTTAGAACAGGGGGGTGACAAAAACATTCAGTACTTC,CASSLEQGGDKNIQYF
NA,TRBV19,TRBJ1-1,few,TGTGCCAGTAGTATTAGGGAGGGAGCGGAAGCTTTCTTT,CASSIREGAEAFF
NA,TRBV5-1,TRBJ2-7,NA,TGCGCCAGCAGCCCAGGGTGGAGCTCCTACGAGCAGTACTTC,CASSPGWSSYEQYF
TRBD2,TRBV2,TRBJ2-1,NA,TGTGCCAGCAGTGCGCCTCAAAGCGGGAGTGGAGATGAGCAGTTCTTC,CASSAPQSGSGDEQFF
TRBD1,TRBV7-6,TRBJ2-7,NA,TGTGCCAGCAGCCTTGGGCCTCCGGGACAGAATTTTTTGTACGAGCAGTACTTC,CASSLGPPGQNFLYEQYF
TRBD2,TRBV4-1,TRBJ2-3,NA,TGCGCCAGCAGCCGCTCTAGCGGGCGCACAGATACGCAGTATTTT,CASSRSSGRTDTQYF
TRBD1,TRBV11-2,TRBJ2-3,NA,TGTGCCAGCAGGGGGACAGGGGGCTGGGATACGCAGTATTTT,CASRGTGGWDTQYF
NA,TRBV18,TRBJ1-5,few,TGTGCCAGCTCACCATCCGAGCGCAATCAGCCCCAGCATTTT,CASSPSERNQPQHF
NA,TRBV28,TRBJ1-2,NA,TGTGCCAGCAGTCGCAGGGTATGGGCCAACTATGGCTACACCTTC,CASSRRVWANYGYTF
NA,TRBV5-1,TRBJ2-5,NA,TGCGCCAGCAGCTTGGACGGAGAGACCCAGTACTTC,CASSLDGETQYF
TRBD2,TRBV30,TRBJ2-1,NA,TGTGCCTGGAGTAAACTAGCGGGAGAGTATGAGCAGTTCTTC,CAWSKLAGEYEQFF
TRBD1,TRBV29-1,TRBJ1-1,few,TGCAGCGTTGAAGGGACAGGGGGAACTGAAGCTTTCTTT,CSVEGTGGTEAFF
NA,TRBV5-4,TRBJ2-7,NA,TGTGCCAGCAGCTACCGGGGGGCGGTTAAGTACGAGCAGTACTTC,CASSYRGAVKYEQYF
TRBD1,TRBV28,TRBJ1-5,NA,TGTGCCAGCAGTTTATTTGGGACAGGGGGCGCTGGTGTGCAGCCCCAGCATTTT,CASSLFGTGGAGVQPQHF
NA,TRBV7-9,TRBJ2-7,few,TGTGCCAGCAGCTTGGGGGCCTCCATGGTAGAGCAGTACTTC,CASSLGASMVEQYF
NA,TRBV25-1,TRBJ1-4,once,TGTGCCAGCAGTGACGGAAACCGGGGTGAAAAACTGTTTTTT,CASSDGNRGEKLFF
NA,TRBV28,TRBJ2-5,NA,TGTGCCAGCAGTGACCTAGGAGACCCCACCGAAGAGACCCAGTACTTC,CASSDLGDPTEETQYF
TRBD1,TRBV10-2,TRBJ1-2,NA,TGCGCCAGCAGAGAGACAGGGGACAACTATGGCTACACCTTC,CASRETGDNYGYTF
TRBD1,TRBV12-5,TRBJ2-2,NA,TGTGCTAGTGGTCAATCAATTCAACCGGGACAGGGGACCGGGGAGCTGTTTTTT,CASGQSIQPGQGTGELFF
NA,TRBV30,TRBJ2-7,few,TGTGCCTGGAGTACGCAGGGTCTTGGCTACGAGCAGTACTTC,CAWSTQGLGYEQYF
NA,TRBV29-1,TRBJ2-6,NA,TGCAGCGCCCGGGACTCTGGGGCCAACGTCCTGACTTTC,CSARDSGANVLTF
TRBD2,TRBV11-3,TRBJ2-1,NA,TGTGCCAGCAGCTTCGGGAGGGCCCATGAGCAGTTCTTC,CASSFGRAHEQFF
NA,TRBV9,TRBJ2-1,NA,TGTGCCAGCAGCGTAGGGGGGCAGGGAGCCTACAATGAGCAGTTCTTC,CASSVGGQGAYNEQFF
NA,TRBV19,TRBJ2-5,few,TGTGCCAGTAGTCGGACATTCGCCCAAGAGACCCAGTACTTC,CASSRTFAQETQYF
TRBD1,TRBV27,TRBJ1-2,NA,TGTGCCAGTACCGGGACAGGCTATGGCTACACCTTC,CASTGTGYGYTF
NA,TRBV10-1,TRBJ1-1,NA,TGCGCCAGCAGTGAAGGCGGGATGAACACTGAAGCTTTCTTT,CASSEGGMNTEAFF
TRBD2,TRBV10-3,TRBJ2-1,NA,TGTGCCATCAGCCTAGCGGGAGGGGCCGGTGAGCAGTTCTTC,CAISLAGGAGEQFF
TRBD2,TRBV5-5,TRBJ2-1,NA,TGTGCCAGCAGCCCGGGACTAGCAGATGAGCAGTTCTTC,CASSPGLADEQFF
TRBD2,TRBV29-1,TRBJ2-3,NA,TGCAGCGTTGGGGGGGGGACTAGCGGGACAGATACGCAGTATTTT,CSVGGGTSGTDTQYF
NA,TRBV11-2,TRBJ2-3,NA,TGTGCCAGCAGCTTAGATTCGGGAGCGTACAATACGCAGTATTTT,CASSLDSGAYNTQYF
NA,TRBV28,TRBJ2-3,NA,TGTGCCAGCCGGTTGACTAGCACAGATACGCAGTATTTT,CASRLTSTDTQYF
NA,TRBV28,TRBJ2-7,NA,TGTGCCAGCAGTTCCGGGACTTCTCTCTCTTACGAGCAGTACTTC,CASSSGTSLSYEQYF
NA,TRBV6-1,TRBJ2-7,few,TGTGCCAGCAGTGAAAGTGGAGGTCCCTACGAGCAGTACTTC,CASSESGGPYEQYF
TRBD1,TRBV23-1,TRBJ1-1,NA,TGCGCCAGCAGTCAACGTTACAGGGGTGGGGACACTGAAGCTTTCTTT,CASSQRYRGGDTEAFF
TRBD1,TRBV25-1,TRBJ1-2,NA,TGTGCCAGCAGTTTAACAGGGGATGGCTACACCTTC,CASSLTGDGYTF
TRBD1,TRBV27,TRBJ2-5,NA,TGTGCCAGCAGTTCCCCCGGGACAGTCAAAGAGACCCAGTACTTC,CASSSPGTVKETQYF
TRBD2,TRBV7-2,TRBJ2-3,few,TGTGCCAGCAGCTCCCGCCGCCGATGGACTAGCGAGATCGATACGCAGTATTTT,CASSSRRRWTSEIDTQYF
NA,TRBV6-1,TRBJ2-7,NA,TGTGCCAGCAGTGAGCAGGGCTACGAGCAGTACTTC,CASSEQGYEQYF
NA,TRBV4-2,TRBJ2-6,few,TGTGCCAGCAGCCCACCGGTCGGGGCCAACGTCCTGACTTTC,CASSPPVGANVLTF
NA,TRBV7-9,TRBJ1-2,few,TGTGCCAGCAGCCCGACCTTCGGGGTGTACTATGGCTACACCTTC,CASSPTFGVYYGYTF
NA,TRBV7-9,TRBJ2-3,NA,TGTGCCAGCAGCCCCTCCGACGGGAGTGCTACAGATACGCAGTATTTT,CASSPSDGSATDTQYF
TRBD1,TRBV6-1,TRBJ2-3,NA,TGTGCCAGCAGTGAATTAGGGGGCCCAGATACGCAGTATTTT,CASSELGGPDTQYF
TRBD2,TRBV10-1,TRBJ2-1,few,TGCGCCAGCAGTCACCCGGGACTAGCGGGAGCTTGTGAGCAGTTCTTC,CASSHPGLAGACEQFF
TRBD2,TRBV11-2,TRBJ2-7,NA,TGTGCCAGCAGCTCGCCGACTAGCGGGAGCCACGAGCAGTACTTC,CASSSPTSGSHEQYF
TRBD1,TRBV7-2,TRBJ1-2,NA,TGTGCCAGCGCCAGACAGGGGGACCTCTATGGCTACACCTTC,CASARQGDLYGYTF
NA,TRBV5-1,TRBJ1-4,NA,TGCGCCAGCAAGACAGTCACACTTTTGGGTGGTGAAAAACTGTTTTTT,CASKTVTLLGGEKLFF
TRBD2,TRBV18,TRBJ2-6,once,TGTGCCAGCTCACCGAAACTACTAGCGGGAGGATTTGGGGCCAACGTCCTGACTTTC,CASSPKLLAGGFGANVLTF
TRBD1,TRBV19,TRBJ2-7,NA,TGTGCCAGTACTTTGGGGACAGGGAGCACCTACGAGCAGTACTTC,CASTLGTGSTYEQYF